This T cell receptor (beta chain) was retrieved from a study of a mutant IDH1 vaccine in newly diagnosed glioma (dated by TCRdb to about 2021). Turning to the overall study: Patients were given eight vaccinations, in weeks 1, 3, 5, 7, 11, 15, 19 and 23, which matched visits V03 through V10. In the chemotherapy-containing groups, vaccination started alongside temozolomide cycles, whereas in patients who had radiotherapy alone it started 4-6 weeks after radiotherapy. For exploratory analyses, longitudinal TCRB deep sequencing was carried out in 25 to 30 treated patients wherever samples were available. Prior to enrollment, standard therapy consisting of radiotherapy alone, temozolomide alone, or radiochemotherapy with temozolomide had been administered to patients, with the combination being received by most patients. Six visits were used for peripheral blood collection: V03 (baseline), V05, V07, V10, V12 and V13. Of the roughly 32 patients who were treated, about 62% were male and approximately 40% were female, and the mean age was roughly 40 years. Broad study findings and their caveats: Pseudoprogression seemed to be unrelated to changes in the top peripheral T cell clonotypes found by TCRB sequencing. The authors noted that analyses of patient blood samples could not be reproduced because of sample limitations. Selection of PBMC samples for TCRB deep sequencing was based on availability. Vaccine-induced immune responses across multiple MHC alleles were detected in 90% to 95% of patients.

Interpreted using the paper, the time point label stands for: week 5, during vaccination. Every vaccine dose consisted of 300 ug of a 20-mer mutant IDH1 peptide in Montanide, administered subcutaneously together with topical imiquimod. Newly diagnosed WHO grade 3 or 4 IDH1-mutant astrocytomas showing loss of nuclear ATRX were present in the donors. The samples were drawn from NOA16, a multicentre, single-arm, open-label phase I trial in Germany that tested a mutant IDH1 peptide vaccine in humans for the first time. Genomic DNA for TCRB sequencing was extracted from EDTA blood using the DNeasy Blood and Tissue Kit. As for this clone: What antigen it recognizes has not been identified. Base qualities are missing; no much larger clone stands one base away.

From the cysteine through the phenylalanine, the CDR3 covers 13 amino acids. CDR3 DNA is the only sequence kept; it has 39 bases, read in frame from the first base. At the junction V is shortened by 3 bases and J by 4 bases, with 7 bases in between. The germline V gene (reference sequence) specifies LNHDA as CDR1 and SQIVND as CDR2. Library preparation was by the immunoSEQ multiplex PCR assay. Rearranged TCR beta chain sequences were amplified with the hsTCRB Kit following the manufacturer's protocol. Sequencing of TCRB libraries was carried out on an Illumina MiSeq. As for the authors' bioinformatics: The proprietary platform of the kit vendor was used for demultiplexing, trimming and gene mapping. TCRdb holds this immuneACCESS table with in-frame rearrangements only. Some clones are missing; in checked studies, unresolved V genes explain under half, and the rest has no known cause. V and J calls and clone size are as listed in that table; D and trimming were resolved from the DNA. This sample is represented by about 75,000 clones; 91% of them were singletons. In total, the top ten clones hold about 0.6% of the sample.

The sequences come from PBMCs, collected from a glioma patient whose treatment included an IDH1 peptide vaccine. The chain is assembled from TRBV19 and TRBJ1-5; no D gene can be assigned with confidence. The clonotype originates from a woman in her forties or fifties with glioma. In nucleotides, the sequence is TGTGCCAGTAGTATTGGCGGGAATCAGCCCCAGCATTTT. It translates as CASSIGGNQPQHF.